This is a list of T cell receptor beta chains from one sample in a study of naive and memory T cell subsets. TCRdb reanalysed the UMI-ligation and nested PCR reads using MiXCR and keeps one entry per CDR3 protein. The data hold some 150,000 distinct CDR3 sequences, with approximately 17% observed a single time. The sample was naive CD4+ T cells from blood. All receptors derive from a human donor in good health. Each CDR3 is given with its conserved first and last residue. A D gene is named only where the DNA matches it firmly. Expanded clones are given a class, and other clones once, few, many or no size at all.

v_gene	d_gene	abundance	j_gene	CDR3nt	CDR3aa
TRBV12-3/TRBV12-4	TRBD1	.	TRBJ1-5	TGTGCCAGCAGCTCCGGGGACAGGGGGTGGGATAGCAATCAGCCCCAGCATTTT	CASSSGDRGWDSNQPQHF
TRBV14	.	.	TRBJ2-7	TGTGCCAGCAGCCAAGATCGCCGGGGTAGCTCCTACGAGCAGTACTTC	CASSQDRRGSSYEQYF
TRBV3-1	.	.	TRBJ1-5	TGTGCCAGCAGCCCCACGACCTGGTCGGGCAATCAGCCCCAGCATTTT	CASSPTTWSGNQPQHF
TRBV10-3	TRBD2	.	TRBJ2-2	TGTGCCATGCGGACTAGCGGGATTTTCACCGGGGAGCTGTTTTTT	CAMRTSGIFTGELFF
TRBV20-1	.	many	TRBJ2-5	TGCAGTGCTAGAGCTGGGGGTCAAACGGGAGAGACCCAGTACTTC	CSARAGGQTGETQYF
TRBV6-5	.	few	TRBJ2-1	TGTGCCAGCAGCCTCGCGGGGACATTAGCGACCTACCAAGTGCAGTTCTTC	CASSLAGTLATYQVQFF
TRBV6-2/TRBV6-3	.	.	TRBJ1-1	TGTGCCAGCAGCGGGCGGAAGAACACTGAAGCTTTCTTT	CASSGRKNTEAFF
TRBV7-9	.	few	TRBJ2-1	TGTGCCAGCAGCCCGACGATACTAAGCTCCTACAATGAGCAGTTCTTC	CASSPTILSSYNEQFF
TRBV7-8	.	.	TRBJ2-5	TGTGCCAGCAGCTTAACAACCAGGGTGGAACGAGAGACCCAGTACTTC	CASSLTTRVERETQYF
TRBV18	TRBD1	.	TRBJ2-6	TGTGCCAGCTCACCACCGGCGACAGGGGGCTCTGGGGCCAACGTCCTGACTTTC	CASSPPATGGSGANVLTF
TRBV6-2/TRBV6-3	.	few	TRBJ2-7	TGTGCCAGCAGACTCCTTAAGGGGAAAGGATACGAGCAGTACTTC	CASRLLKGKGYEQYF
TRBV20-1	.	few	TRBJ1-5	TGCAGTGCCACCGCGGGGGGATCCCAGCCCCAGCATTTT	CSATAGGSQPQHF
TRBV7-7	TRBD2	.	TRBJ2-1	TGTGCCAGCAGCCACTCCCCAGCGGGAGGAGGAAGCGAGCAGTTCTTC	CASSHSPAGGGSEQFF
TRBV9	.	.	TRBJ2-1	TGTGCCAGCAGCGTAGGGGCAGGGTCGAGGAATGAGCAGTTCTTC	CASSVGAGSRNEQFF
TRBV10-3	.	few	TRBJ2-7	TGTGCCGCGCAGGGGGGGACCTACGAGCAGTACTTC	CAAQGGTYEQYF
TRBV5-1	.	.	TRBJ1-2	TGCGCCAGCAGCGCGGAAAACTATGGCTACACCTTC	CASSAENYGYTF
TRBV3-1	TRBD1	few	TRBJ2-3	TGTGCCAGCAGCCAAGATTTAACAGGGACAGGGGAATTAGATACGCAGTATTTT	CASSQDLTGTGELDTQYF
TRBV4-2	.	.	TRBJ2-1	TGTGCCAGCAGCCAAAGGTCCGAACAGGGTGATGAGCAGTTCTTC	CASSQRSEQGDEQFF
TRBV20-1	.	.	TRBJ1-5	TGCAGTGCTACCACGACAGGCACCAACGAGCCCCAGCATTTT	CSATTTGTNEPQHF
TRBV18	TRBD2	many	TRBJ2-7	TGTGCCAGCTCAAACAGGACTAGCGGGAGTTACGAGCAGTACTTC	CASSNRTSGSYEQYF
TRBV14	.	.	TRBJ1-1	TGTGCCAGCAGCCAGGGACGGTGGTCGAACACTGAAGCTTTCTTT	CASSQGRWSNTEAFF
TRBV6-5	.	few	TRBJ2-5	TGTGCCAGCAGCTCGGACACATTAGGGGAGACCCAGTACTTC	CASSSDTLGETQYF
TRBV7-2	.	.	TRBJ2-7	TGTGCCAGCAGCTCCCCAAGGGCGGGACATCACGAGCAGTACTTC	CASSSPRAGHHEQYF
TRBV28	TRBD2	few	TRBJ2-7	TGTGCCAGCAGAGTGGGCGGGACTAGCTCCTACGAGCAGTACTTC	CASRVGGTSSYEQYF
TRBV20-1	.	.	TRBJ1-6	TGCAGTGCCCGGTCGGGCGGCGGCTCCATGGGGTATTCACCCCTCCACTTT	CSARSGGGSMGYSPLHF
TRBV30	.	few	TRBJ2-7	TGTGCCTGGTCAGGGACCTACGAGCAGTACTTC	CAWSGTYEQYF
TRBV6-5	.	few	TRBJ1-4	TGTGCCAGCAGTTACGGGGATGAAAAACTGTTTTTT	CASSYGDEKLFF
TRBV30	TRBD2	.	TRBJ2-1	TGTGCCTGGAAAGGGCTAGCGGACGATGAGCAGTTCTTC	CAWKGLADDEQFF
TRBV2	.	.	TRBJ2-1	TGTGCCAGCAGTGAAATACTTCCAGGCATGAATGAGCAGTTCTTC	CASSEILPGMNEQFF
TRBV7-2	.	.	TRBJ2-3	TGTGCCAGCAGCGATGACAGGGAGGGAACAGATACGCAGTATTTT	CASSDDREGTDTQYF
TRBV28	.	.	TRBJ1-1	TGTGCCAGCAGTCCCTCCCCGGACATATCGAGGGCTTTCTTT	CASSPSPDISRAFF
TRBV10-3	TRBD1	.	TRBJ1-3	TGTGCCATCAGGGACAGGGAATCTGGAAACACCATATATTTT	CAIRDRESGNTIYF
TRBV6-6	.	.	TRBJ1-4	TGTGCCAGCAGTTTAGCCTGGGGAGGCGGGGATAATGAAAAACTGTTTTTT	CASSLAWGGGDNEKLFF
TRBV12-5	TRBD1	.	TRBJ1-6	TGTGCTAGTGGTGCCGTTCTAGGGGGCAATTCACCCCTCCACTTT	CASGAVLGGNSPLHF
TRBV18	.	.	TRBJ2-5	TGTGCCAGCTCACCGGTCGGGGGCCAAGAGACCCAGTACTTC	CASSPVGGQETQYF
TRBV29-1	TRBD2	many	TRBJ2-5	TGCAGCGTTGAGAGGGGAGCGGGAGTGGAGACCCAGTACTTC	CSVERGAGVETQYF
TRBV7-2	.	.	TRBJ2-1	TGTGCCAGCAGCTTAGGTCTTAGTAGGCGGGGTCCTGACAATGAGCAGTTCTTC	CASSLGLSRRGPDNEQFF
TRBV12-3/TRBV12-4	.	.	TRBJ2-1	TGTGCCAGCAGTTTGGGGGGAACCCCTGCCTACAATGAGCAGTTCTTC	CASSLGGTPAYNEQFF
TRBV3-1	.	few	TRBJ2-4	TGTGCCAGCAGCCGATCGGTTGACATTCAGTACTTC	CASSRSVDIQYF
TRBV20-1	TRBD2	.	TRBJ2-3	TGCAGTAAAGCGGGGAGCACAGATACGCAGTATTTT	CSKAGSTDTQYF
TRBV27	.	few	TRBJ1-5	TGTGCCAGCAGCCCCTTCCGCAGGGAATTGGGCAATCAGCCCCAGCATTTT	CASSPFRRELGNQPQHF
TRBV10-3	TRBD2	many	TRBJ2-3	TGTGCCATCTCAAGCGGGAGTGGCACAGATACGCAGTATTTT	CAISSGSGTDTQYF